A selection of T cell receptor beta chains follows, all from one sample in a study of response to subunit inactivated influenza vaccine. In TCRdb, the RT-PCR reads were re-called with MiXCR into one record per CDR3 protein. The sample records about 540,000 distinct CDR3 sequences, 20% to 25% being singletons. These data also featured in a second study, about T cells expressing NK-cell markers.

The source material was CD4+ T cells sorted from PBMCs, sampled 11 to 12 days after vaccination. Receptors originate from a man aged 50-60 years who received an inactivated influenza vaccine. Each CDR3 is given with its conserved first and last residue. Each record gives: D gene, V gene, J gene, clone size, CDR3 protein, CDR3 DNA. D genes are given only for firm matches. Clone size is shown for a subset of rows, as once, few, many or a class of expanded clone.

TRBD1	TRBV6-1	TRBJ2-7	few	CASRPRTGAYEQYF	TGTGCCAGCAGACCCCGGACAGGGGCATACGAGCAGTACTTC
TRBD2	TRBV4-2	TRBJ2-3	few	CASSGLAGLTDTQYF	TGTGCCAGCAGCGGACTAGCGGGACTCACAGATACGCAGTATTTT
NA	TRBV12-3/TRBV12-4	TRBJ2-1	few	CASRVRALFDNEQFF	TGTGCCAGCAGGGTCCGGGCCCTCTTCGACAATGAGCAGTTCTTC
TRBD1	TRBV11-3	TRBJ2-5	few	CASSLNLGQGETQYF	TGTGCCAGCAGCTTGAACCTCGGACAGGGAGAGACCCAGTACTTC
NA	TRBV14	TRBJ2-5	few	CASSQGGVGTQYF	TGTGCCAGCAGCCAAGGAGGAGTAGGGACCCAGTACTTC
NA	TRBV5-1	TRBJ2-2	NA	CASSLAGVLRTGELFF	TGCGCCAGCAGCTTGGCCGGAGTTTTGCGCACCGGGGAGCTGTTTTTT
TRBD1	TRBV6-5	TRBJ2-7	once	CASSYDRGSYEQYF	TGTGCCAGCAGTTACGACAGGGGGAGTTACGAGCAGTACTTC
NA	TRBV25-1	TRBJ2-7	NA	CASSEEGGAFPEQYF	TGTGCCAGCAGTGAGGAGGGGGGGGCTTTCCCCGAGCAGTACTTC
NA	TRBV5-1	TRBJ2-2	NA	CASSLRPSNTGELFF	TGCGCCAGCAGCTTGCGGCCCTCGAACACCGGGGAGCTGTTTTTT
TRBD2	TRBV29-1	TRBJ2-7	NA	CSVATSGRVGQYF	TGCAGCGTTGCTACTAGCGGGAGAGTCGGGCAGTACTTC
TRBD1	TRBV20-1	TRBJ1-6	NA	CSAQRGQGGSPLHF	TGCAGTGCTCAAAGGGGACAGGGCGGATCACCCCTCCACTTT
TRBD1	TRBV29-1	TRBJ2-7	many	CSVADRGEEQYF	TGCAGCGTTGCGGACAGGGGAGAAGAGCAGTACTTC
TRBD1	TRBV18	TRBJ1-6	once	CASSPGTGKNSPLHF	TGTGCCAGCTCACCCGGGACAGGGAAAAATTCACCCCTCCACTTT
NA	TRBV12-3/TRBV12-4	TRBJ2-7	NA	CASSLLINSYEQYF	TGTGCCAGCAGTTTATTAATAAACTCCTACGAGCAGTACTTC
NA	TRBV12-3/TRBV12-4	TRBJ2-5	NA	CASSSSSREETQYF	TGTGCCAGCAGTTCCAGCTCCAGGGAAGAGACCCAGTACTTC
NA	TRBV5-1	TRBJ2-1	few	CASSLEVAHNEQFF	TGCGCCAGCAGCTTGGAGGTGGCGCACAATGAGCAGTTCTTC
NA	TRBV7-2	TRBJ2-2	few	CASCLGRANTGELFF	TGTGCCAGCTGCCTGGGTAGGGCGAACACCGGGGAGCTGTTTTTT
TRBD2	TRBV27	TRBJ2-4	few	CASSPLRLASNIQYF	TGTGCCAGCAGTCCCCTTCGACTAGCGAGCAACATTCAGTACTTC
NA	TRBV2	TRBJ2-6	NA	CASRRDSHSGANVLTF	TGTGCCAGCAGACGAGACAGCCACTCTGGGGCCAACGTCCTGACTTTC
NA	TRBV7-2	TRBJ2-7	NA	CASSLLAGPNEQYF	TGTGCCAGCAGCTTATTGGCAGGGCCCAACGAGCAGTACTTC
NA	TRBV24-1	TRBJ2-1	few	CATSDTRSVYNEQFF	TGTGCCACCAGTGATACTAGATCCGTATACAATGAGCAGTTCTTC
NA	TRBV6-5	TRBJ1-6	few	CASSYSGGMNSPLHF	TGTGCCAGCAGTTACTCGGGGGGCATGAATTCACCCCTCCACTTT
NA	TRBV12-3/TRBV12-4	TRBJ2-2	few	CASSLAPLNTGELFF	TGTGCCAGCAGTTTAGCGCCCCTGAACACCGGGGAGCTGTTTTTT
NA	TRBV7-2	TRBJ2-7	few	CASSKQLSYEQYF	TGTGCCAGCAGCAAACAGCTTTCCTACGAGCAGTACTTC
TRBD1	TRBV5-1	TRBJ1-1	NA	CASSWGQGAGNEAFF	TGCGCCAGCAGCTGGGGACAGGGGGCGGGGAATGAAGCTTTCTTT
TRBD1	TRBV20-1	TRBJ2-5	NA	CSARPGTGVQTQYF	TGCAGTGCTAGACCCGGGACAGGGGTACAGACCCAGTACTTC
NA	TRBV28	TRBJ2-4	NA	CASSLFQPSQKNIQYF	TGTGCCAGCAGTTTGTTCCAGCCATCTCAAAAAAACATTCAGTACTTC
NA	TRBV7-2	TRBJ1-2	NA	CASSTHSISGYGYTF	TGTGCCAGCAGCACCCACTCAATCTCGGGCTATGGCTACACCTTC
NA	TRBV7-8	TRBJ1-6	NA	CASSPRQERSPLHF	TGTGCCAGCAGCCCGCGACAGGAGCGGTCACCCCTCCACTTT
TRBD2	TRBV7-2	TRBJ2-5	few	CASSSRGLGETQYF	TGTGCCAGCAGCTCTCGGGGACTAGGGGAGACCCAGTACTTC
TRBD1	TRBV28	TRBJ1-1	NA	CATKRQGWTEAFF	TGTGCCACTAAGAGACAGGGATGGACTGAAGCTTTCTTT
TRBD2	TRBV11-2	TRBJ2-7	NA	CASSLQIRTSGSQTYEQYF	TGTGCCAGCAGCTTACAGATACGGACTAGCGGGAGCCAGACCTACGAGCAGTACTTC
NA	TRBV5-1	TRBJ1-2	NA	CASSLDGGYTF	TGCGCCAGCAGCTTGGACGGCGGCTACACCTTC
NA	TRBV2	TRBJ2-5	few	CASSGVETQYF	TGTGCCAGCAGTGGAGTAGAGACCCAGTACTTC
NA	TRBV20-1	TRBJ1-5	NA	CSARPINQPQHF	TGCAGTGCCCGACCGATCAATCAGCCCCAGCATTTT
NA	TRBV10-3	TRBJ2-3	NA	CAISEQTSTDTQYF	TGTGCCATCAGTGAGCAGACTAGCACAGATACGCAGTATTTT
NA	TRBV20-1	TRBJ1-5	NA	CSGTGRGKMGNQPQHF	TGCAGTGGGACGGGCAGGGGAAAGATGGGCAATCAGCCCCAGCATTTT
NA	TRBV30	TRBJ1-1	NA	CASSSRAEAFF	TGTGCCTCAAGTTCTAGGGCTGAAGCTTTCTTT
NA	TRBV29-1	TRBJ2-7	NA	CSVRGQNYEQYF	TGCAGCGTGCGTGGACAGAACTACGAGCAGTACTTC
TRBD2	TRBV7-9	TRBJ2-1	few	CASSLRGLAGEGQFF	TGTGCCAGCAGCTTAAGGGGACTAGCGGGAGAGGGGCAGTTCTTC
NA	TRBV20-1	TRBJ1-1	NA	CSAIASLNTEAFF	TGCAGTGCCATAGCTAGTCTGAACACTGAAGCTTTCTTT
NA	TRBV28	TRBJ2-7	few	CASSLSQGFSYEQYF	TGTGCCAGCAGTTTAAGTCAGGGGTTTTCCTACGAGCAGTACTTC
NA	TRBV20-1	TRBJ2-3	NA	CSARDEGRSTDTQYF	TGCAGTGCTAGAGATGAGGGCCGGAGCACAGATACGCAGTATTTT
NA	TRBV5-1	TRBJ2-2	NA	CASSLQGQNTGELFF	TGCGCCAGCAGCCTCCAGGGACAGAACACCGGGGAGCTGTTTTTT
NA	TRBV6-2/TRBV6-3	TRBJ2-1	few	CASRGGPESYNEQFF	TGTGCCAGCAGGGGGGGCCCAGAATCCTACAATGAGCAGTTCTTC
TRBD1	TRBV7-9	TRBJ2-3	few	CASIKDRVGDTQYF	TGTGCCAGCATCAAGGACAGGGTAGGAGATACGCAGTATTTT
TRBD2	TRBV20-1	TRBJ2-1	NA	CSARGPGLAVDEQFF	TGCAGTGCTAGAGGTCCGGGACTAGCTGTCGATGAGCAGTTCTTC
NA	TRBV6-2/TRBV6-3	TRBJ1-6	NA	CASSKDPSPLHF	TGTGCCAGCAGTAAGGACCCTTCACCCCTCCACTTT
TRBD2	TRBV20-1	TRBJ2-1	NA	CSARKVPGGDYNEQFF	TGCAGTGCTAGAAAGGTCCCGGGGGGGGATTACAATGAGCAGTTCTTC
NA	TRBV4-2	TRBJ2-6	few	CASSPMTGGANVLTF	TGTGCCAGCAGCCCAATGACAGGTGGGGCCAACGTCCTGACTTTC
NA	TRBV5-1	TRBJ2-2	NA	CASSLDGAGGELFF	TGCGCCAGCAGCTTGGATGGGGCCGGCGGGGAGCTGTTTTTT
TRBD1	TRBV27	TRBJ1-6	NA	CASSWTGDNSPLHF	TGTGCCAGCAGTTGGACAGGGGACAATTCACCCCTCCACTTT
NA	TRBV20-1	TRBJ1-5	NA	CSASLRNYGNQPQHF	TGCAGTGCTAGTTTAAGGAATTACGGCAATCAGCCCCAGCATTTT